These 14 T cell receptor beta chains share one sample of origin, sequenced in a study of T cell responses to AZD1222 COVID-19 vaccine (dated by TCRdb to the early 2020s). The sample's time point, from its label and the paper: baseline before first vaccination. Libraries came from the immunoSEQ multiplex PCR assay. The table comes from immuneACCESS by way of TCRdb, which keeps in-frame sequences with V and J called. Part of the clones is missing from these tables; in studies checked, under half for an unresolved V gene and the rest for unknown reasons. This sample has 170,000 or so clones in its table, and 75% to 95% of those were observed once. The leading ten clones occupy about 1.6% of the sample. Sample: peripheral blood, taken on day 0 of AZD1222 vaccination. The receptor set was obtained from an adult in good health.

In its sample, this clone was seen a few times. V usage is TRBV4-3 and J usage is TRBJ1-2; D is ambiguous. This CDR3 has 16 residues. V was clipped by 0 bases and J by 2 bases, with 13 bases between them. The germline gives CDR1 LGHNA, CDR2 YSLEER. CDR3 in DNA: TGCGCCAGCAGCCAAGATATGGCCACGAACAACTATGGCTACACCTTC. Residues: CASSQDMATNNYGYTF.

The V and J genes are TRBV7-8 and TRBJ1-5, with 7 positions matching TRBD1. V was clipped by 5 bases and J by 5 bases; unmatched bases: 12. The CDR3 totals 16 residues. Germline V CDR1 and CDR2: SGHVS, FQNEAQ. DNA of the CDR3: TGTGCCAGCAGCACTCAGACAGGGATGGTCTATCAGCCCCAGCATTTT. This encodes CASSTQTGMVYQPQHF.

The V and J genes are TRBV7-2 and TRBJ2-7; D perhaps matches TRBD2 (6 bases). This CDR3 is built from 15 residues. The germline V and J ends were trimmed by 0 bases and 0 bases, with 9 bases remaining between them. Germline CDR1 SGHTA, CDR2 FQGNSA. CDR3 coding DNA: TGTGCCAGCAGCTTAGCTTCCGGGAGCTCCTACGAGCAGTACTTC. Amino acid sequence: CASSLASGSSYEQYF.

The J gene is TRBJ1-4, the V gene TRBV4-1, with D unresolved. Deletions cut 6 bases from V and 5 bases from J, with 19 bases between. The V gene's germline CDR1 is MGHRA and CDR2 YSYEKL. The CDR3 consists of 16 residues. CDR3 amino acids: CASRTLGWEANEKLFF. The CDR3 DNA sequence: TGCGCCAGCAGGACCCTGGGCTGGGAAGCAAATGAAAAACTGTTTTTT.

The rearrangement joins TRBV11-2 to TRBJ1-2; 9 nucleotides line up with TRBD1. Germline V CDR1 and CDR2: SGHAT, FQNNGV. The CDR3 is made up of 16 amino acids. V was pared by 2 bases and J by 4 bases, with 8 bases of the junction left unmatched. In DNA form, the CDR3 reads TGTGCCAGCAGCTTAAGCGGGACAGGGAGTGTCTATGGCTACACCTTC. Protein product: CASSLSGTGSVYGYTF.

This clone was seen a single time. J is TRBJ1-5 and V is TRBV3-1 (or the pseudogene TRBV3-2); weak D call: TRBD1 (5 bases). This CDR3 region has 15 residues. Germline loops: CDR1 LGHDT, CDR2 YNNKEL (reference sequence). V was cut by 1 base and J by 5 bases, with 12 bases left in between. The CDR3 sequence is CASSQVGDHDQPQHF. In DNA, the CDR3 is TGTGCCAGCAGCCAAGTGGGGGATCACGATCAGCCCCAGCATTTT.

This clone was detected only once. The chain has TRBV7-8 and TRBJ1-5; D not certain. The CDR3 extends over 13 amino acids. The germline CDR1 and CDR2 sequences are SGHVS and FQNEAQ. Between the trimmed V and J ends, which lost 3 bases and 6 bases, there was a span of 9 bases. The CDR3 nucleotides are TGTGCCAGCAGCTTTAGGATGCGTCAGCCCCAGCATTTT. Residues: CASSFRMRQPQHF.

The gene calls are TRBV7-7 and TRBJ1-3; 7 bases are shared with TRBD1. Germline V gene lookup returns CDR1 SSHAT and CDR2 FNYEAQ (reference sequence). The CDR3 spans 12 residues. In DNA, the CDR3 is TGTGCTACCGGGGACAGTAGAAACACCATATATTTT. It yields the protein CATGDSRNTIYF.

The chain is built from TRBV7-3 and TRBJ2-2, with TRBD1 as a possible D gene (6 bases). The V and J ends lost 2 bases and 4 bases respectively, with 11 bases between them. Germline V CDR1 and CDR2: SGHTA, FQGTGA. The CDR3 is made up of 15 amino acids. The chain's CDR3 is CASSLDRLATGELFF. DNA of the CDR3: TGTGCCAGCAGCTTAGACAGGCTGGCCACCGGGGAGCTGTTTTTT.

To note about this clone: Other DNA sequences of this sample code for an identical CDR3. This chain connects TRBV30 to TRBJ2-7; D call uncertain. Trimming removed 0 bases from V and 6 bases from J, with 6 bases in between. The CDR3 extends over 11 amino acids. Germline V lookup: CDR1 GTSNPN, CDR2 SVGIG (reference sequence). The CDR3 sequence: CAWSVGGEQYF. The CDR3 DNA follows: TGTGCCTGGAGTGTAGGTGGCGAGCAGTACTTC.

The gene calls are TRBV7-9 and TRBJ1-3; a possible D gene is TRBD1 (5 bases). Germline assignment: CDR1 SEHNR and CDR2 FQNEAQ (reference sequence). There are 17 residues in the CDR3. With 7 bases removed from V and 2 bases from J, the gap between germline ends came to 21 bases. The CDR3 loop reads CASTELLWGSTGNTIYF. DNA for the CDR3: TGTGCCAGCACCGAACTGCTCTGGGGGTCCACTGGAAACACCATATATTTT.

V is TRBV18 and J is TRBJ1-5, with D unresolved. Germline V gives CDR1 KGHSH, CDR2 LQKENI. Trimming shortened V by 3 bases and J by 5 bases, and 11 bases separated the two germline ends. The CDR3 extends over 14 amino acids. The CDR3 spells CASSPGDGDQPQHF. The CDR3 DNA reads TGTGCCAGCTCACCCGGCGACGGTGATCAGCCCCAGCATTTT.

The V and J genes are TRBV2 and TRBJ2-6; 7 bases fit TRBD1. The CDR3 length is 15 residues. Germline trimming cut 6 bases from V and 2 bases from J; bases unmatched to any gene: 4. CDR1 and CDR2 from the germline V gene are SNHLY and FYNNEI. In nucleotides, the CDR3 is TGTGCCAGCAGGGAGACAGGGACTGGGGCCAACGTCCTGACTTTC. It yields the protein CASRETGTGANVLTF. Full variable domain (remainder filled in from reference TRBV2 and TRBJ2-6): EPEVTQTPSHQVTQMGQEVILRCVPISNHLYFYWYRQILGQKVEFLVSFYNNEISEKSEIFDDQFSVERPDGSNFTLKIRSTKLEDSAMYFCASRETGTGANVLTFGAGSRLTVL.

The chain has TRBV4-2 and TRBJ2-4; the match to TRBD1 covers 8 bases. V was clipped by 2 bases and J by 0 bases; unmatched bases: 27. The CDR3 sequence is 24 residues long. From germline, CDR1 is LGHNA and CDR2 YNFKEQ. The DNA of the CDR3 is TGTGCCAGCAGCCAACCCCAGGACAGGGTCGAGTGTTGTGGAGAGAAAATAGCCAAAAACATTCAGTACTTC. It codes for CASSQPQDRVECCGEKIAKNIQYF.